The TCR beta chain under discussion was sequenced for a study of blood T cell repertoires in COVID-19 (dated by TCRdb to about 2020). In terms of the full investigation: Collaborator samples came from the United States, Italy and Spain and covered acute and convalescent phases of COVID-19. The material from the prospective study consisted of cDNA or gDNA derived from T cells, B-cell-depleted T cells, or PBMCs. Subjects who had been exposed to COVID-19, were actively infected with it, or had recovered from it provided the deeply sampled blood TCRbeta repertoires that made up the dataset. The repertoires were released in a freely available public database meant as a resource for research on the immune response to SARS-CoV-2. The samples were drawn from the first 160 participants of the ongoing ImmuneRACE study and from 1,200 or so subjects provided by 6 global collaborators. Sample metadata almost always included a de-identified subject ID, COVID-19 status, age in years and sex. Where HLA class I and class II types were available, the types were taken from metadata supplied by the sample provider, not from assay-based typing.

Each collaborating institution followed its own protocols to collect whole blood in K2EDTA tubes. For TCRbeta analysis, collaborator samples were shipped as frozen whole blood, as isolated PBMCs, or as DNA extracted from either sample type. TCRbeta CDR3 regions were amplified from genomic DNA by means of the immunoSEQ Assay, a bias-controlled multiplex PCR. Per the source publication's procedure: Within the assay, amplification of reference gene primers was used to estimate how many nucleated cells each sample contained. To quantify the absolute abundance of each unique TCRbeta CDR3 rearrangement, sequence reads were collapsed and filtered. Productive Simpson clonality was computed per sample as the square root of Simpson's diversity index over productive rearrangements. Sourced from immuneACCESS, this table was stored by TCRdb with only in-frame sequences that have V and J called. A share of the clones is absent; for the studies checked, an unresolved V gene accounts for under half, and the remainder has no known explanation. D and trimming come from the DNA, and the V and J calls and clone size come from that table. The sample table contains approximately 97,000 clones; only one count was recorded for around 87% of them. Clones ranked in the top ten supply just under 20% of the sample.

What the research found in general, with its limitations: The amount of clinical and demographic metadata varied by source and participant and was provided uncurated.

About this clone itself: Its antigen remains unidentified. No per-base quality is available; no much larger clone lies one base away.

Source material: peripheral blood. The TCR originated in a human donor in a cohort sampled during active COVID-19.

The CDR3 is CASSPWGVAGGTGTQYF. The nucleotide sequence reads TGTGCCAGCAGCCCGTGGGGAGTAGCGGGAGGAACCGGTACGCAGTATTTT. The chain was built from TRBV3-1 (or the pseudogene TRBV3-2) and TRBJ2-3; the central 10 bases match TRBD2. From the germline V gene (reference sequence), CDR1 is LGHDT and CDR2 is YNNKEL. From cysteine to phenylalanine, the CDR3 is 17 amino acids long. Kept here is only the CDR3 DNA, which spans 51 bases and is read in frame from base 1. The V end gives up 4 bases and the J end 8 bases, leaving 15 bases in the junction not matched to a gene.